This entry is about one TCR beta chain. Its specificity is not known. With 60 Vbeta and 13 Jbeta primers, the PCR was carried out. Produced via immunoSEQ multiplex PCR; TCRdb's table is partial and in-frame only. This sample yields about 63,000 clones, of which around 87% are seen a single time; around 10% belongs to the top ten. V trimming: 4 bases; J trimming: 5 bases; junction bases outside the gene matches: 4. Germline CDR1 reads SGHKS; CDR2 reads YYEKEE (reference sequence). The CDR3 has 13 amino acids. This specimen comes from a study of cytomegalovirus exposure and HLA in healthy donors. Study observations and caveats: A few of the chains that were CMV-associated were confirmed in vitro to be specific for CMV antigens. One cluster of highly shared sequence variants probably arose as a sequencing artifact.

The material sequenced was PBMCs. The chain carries TRBV5-5 and TRBJ2-7; 9 nucleotides agree with TRBD2. The sequence was collected from a woman aged 25-40 years in good health and CMV-seropositive. CDR3 nucleotide sequence: TGTGCCAGCAGCCGTAGCGGGAGTGACGAGCAGTACTTC. This sequence encodes CASSRSGSDEQYF.